This T cell receptor beta chain was captured by sequencing in a study of beta chain features in type 1 diabetes. The whole isolated RNA underwent reverse transcription, so sequencing captured expressed TCRB transcripts. Sequencing used immunoSEQ multiplex PCR; TCRdb keeps in-frame clones, though not all of them. The table has hundreds of thousands of clones, roughly 13% seen once. To note about this clone: The antigen remains unidentified.

Sorting with CD45RO/CCR7/CD25/CD127/CD95/CD27 yielded naive, central memory, regulatory and stem-like memory CD4+ cells. The V and J ends lost 0 bases and 1 base respectively, with 9 bases between them. CDR3 length equals 15 residues. Whole-study findings and limits: Shortening that was moderate but significant affected the TCRB CDR3s of Type 1 diabetes patients in all four CD4+ subsets. For patients, the naive, central memory and Treg TCRB repertoires appeared more alike than for healthy donors.

The sequenced sample was naive CD4+ T cells from blood. This TCR was sampled from a man between 18 and 29 years old with type 1 diabetes. V is TRBV23-1 and J is TRBJ1-1; perhaps TRBD1 as D (6 bases). TRBV23-1 is known as an ORF, though its function is uncertain. As DNA, the CDR3 is TGCGCCAGCAGTCAATCTACACAGGGGAACACTGAAGCTTTCTTT. Encoded protein: CASSQSTQGNTEAFF.